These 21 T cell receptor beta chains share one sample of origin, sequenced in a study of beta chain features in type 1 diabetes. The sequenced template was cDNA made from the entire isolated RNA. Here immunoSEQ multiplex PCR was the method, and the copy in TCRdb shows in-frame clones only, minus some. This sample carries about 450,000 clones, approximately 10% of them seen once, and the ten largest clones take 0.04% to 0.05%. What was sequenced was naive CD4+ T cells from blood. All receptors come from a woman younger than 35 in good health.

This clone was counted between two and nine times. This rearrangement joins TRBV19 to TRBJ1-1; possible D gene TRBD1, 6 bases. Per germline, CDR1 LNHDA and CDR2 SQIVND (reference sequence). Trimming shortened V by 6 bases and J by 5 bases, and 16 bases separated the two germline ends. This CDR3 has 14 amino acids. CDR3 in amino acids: CASSITGRQTEAFF. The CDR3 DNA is TGTGCCAGTAGCATCACAGGGAGACAAACTGAAGCTTTCTTT.

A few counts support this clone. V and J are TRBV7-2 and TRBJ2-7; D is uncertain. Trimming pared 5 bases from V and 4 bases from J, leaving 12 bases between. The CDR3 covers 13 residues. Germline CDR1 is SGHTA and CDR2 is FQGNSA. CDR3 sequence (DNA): TGTGCCAGCAGCCCAGCCAGGCAGTACGAGCAGTACTTC. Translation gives CASSPARQYEQYF.

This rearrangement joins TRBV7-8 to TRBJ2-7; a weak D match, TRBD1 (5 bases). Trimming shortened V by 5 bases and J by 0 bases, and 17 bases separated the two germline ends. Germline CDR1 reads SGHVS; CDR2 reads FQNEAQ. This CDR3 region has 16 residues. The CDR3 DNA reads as TGTGCCAGCAGCCGGAGATCAGGGTTCAACTCCTACGAGCAGTACGTC. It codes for CASSRRSGFNSYEQYV.

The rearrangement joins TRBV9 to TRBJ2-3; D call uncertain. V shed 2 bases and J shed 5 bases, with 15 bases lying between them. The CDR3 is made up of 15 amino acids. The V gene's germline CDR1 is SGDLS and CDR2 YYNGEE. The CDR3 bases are TGTGCCAGCAGCGTCACCAATGGCGTGGGAGATACGCAGTATTTT. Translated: CASSVTNGVGDTQYF.

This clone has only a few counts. The CDR3, as DNA: TGTGCCAGCAGTGTTTTTACAGGTTCCTTGGCCCAGTTCTTC. It yields the protein CASSVFTGSLAQFF. The rearrangement links TRBV28 to TRBJ2-1, with a tentative D call TRBD1 (5 bases). V was pared by 5 bases and J by 13 bases, with 21 bases between. This CDR3 region has 14 residues. CDR1 is MDHEN and CDR2 is SYDVKM in the germline V gene.

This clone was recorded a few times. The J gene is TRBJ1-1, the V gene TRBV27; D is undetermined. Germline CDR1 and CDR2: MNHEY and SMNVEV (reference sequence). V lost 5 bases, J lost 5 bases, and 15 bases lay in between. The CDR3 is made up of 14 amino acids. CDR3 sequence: CASSDGRVRTEAFF. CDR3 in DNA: TGTGCCAGCAGTGATGGACGAGTACGTACTGAAGCTTTCTTT.

The CDR3 region has the DNA TGCAGCGCCCCTAAAGCGGGGCAGAATGGCTACACCTTC. Residues: CSAPKAGQNGYTF. The chain recombines TRBV29-1 with TRBJ1-2; TRBD1 might be the D (5 bases). Germline assignment: CDR1 SQVTM and CDR2 ANQGSEA. V was clipped by 7 bases and J by 6 bases, with 18 bases between them. This CDR3 is built from 13 residues.

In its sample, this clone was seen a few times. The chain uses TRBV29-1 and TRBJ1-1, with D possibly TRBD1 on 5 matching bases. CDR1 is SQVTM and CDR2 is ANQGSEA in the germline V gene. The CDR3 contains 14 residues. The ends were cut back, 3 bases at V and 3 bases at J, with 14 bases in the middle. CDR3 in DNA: TGCAGCGTTGAGAGAAGGGGTGGGGACACTGAAGCTTTCTTT. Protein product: CSVERRGGDTEAFF.

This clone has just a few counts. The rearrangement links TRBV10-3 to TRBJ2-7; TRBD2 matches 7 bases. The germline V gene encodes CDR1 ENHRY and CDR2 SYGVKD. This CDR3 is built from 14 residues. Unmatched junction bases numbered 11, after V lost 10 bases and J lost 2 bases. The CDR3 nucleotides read TGTGCCACCAGCGGGAAGGAGGTCGCCTACGAGCAGTACTTC. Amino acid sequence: CATSGKEVAYEQYF.

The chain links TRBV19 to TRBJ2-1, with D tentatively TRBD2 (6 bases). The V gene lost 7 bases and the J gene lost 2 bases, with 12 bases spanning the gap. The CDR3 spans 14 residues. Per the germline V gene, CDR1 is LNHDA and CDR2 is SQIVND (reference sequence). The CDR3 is CASKIREAYNEQFF. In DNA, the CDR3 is TGTGCCAGTAAAATTAGGGAGGCCTACAATGAGCAGTTCTTC.

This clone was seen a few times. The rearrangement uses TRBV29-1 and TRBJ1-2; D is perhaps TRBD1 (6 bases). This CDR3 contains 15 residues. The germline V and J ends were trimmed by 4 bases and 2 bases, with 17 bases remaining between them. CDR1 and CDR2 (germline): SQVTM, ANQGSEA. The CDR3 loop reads CSVAVPGARNYGYTF. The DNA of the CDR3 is TGCAGCGTTGCGGTTCCGGGGGCGCGGAACTATGGCTACACCTTC.

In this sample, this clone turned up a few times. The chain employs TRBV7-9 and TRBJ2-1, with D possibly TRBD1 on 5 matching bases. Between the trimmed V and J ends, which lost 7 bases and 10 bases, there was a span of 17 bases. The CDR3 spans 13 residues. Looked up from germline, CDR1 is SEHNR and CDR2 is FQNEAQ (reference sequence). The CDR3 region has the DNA TGTGCCAGCATTATTGCTGGGGCCAGGGAGCAGTTCTTC. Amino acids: CASIIAGAREQFF. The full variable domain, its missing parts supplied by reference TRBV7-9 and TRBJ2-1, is DTGVSQNPRHKITKRGQNVTFRCDPISEHNRLYWYRQTLGQGPEFLTYFQNEAQLEKSRLLSDRFSAERPKGSFSTLEIQRTEQGDSAMYLCASIIAGAREQFFGPGTRLTVL.

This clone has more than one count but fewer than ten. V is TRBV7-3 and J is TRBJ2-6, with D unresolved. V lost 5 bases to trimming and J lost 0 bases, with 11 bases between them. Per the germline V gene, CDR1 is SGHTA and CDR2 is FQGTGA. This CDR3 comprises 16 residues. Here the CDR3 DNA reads TGTGCCAGCAGCCAACGCCTCGGCTCTGGGGCCAACGTCCTGACTTTC. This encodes CASSQRLGSGANVLTF.

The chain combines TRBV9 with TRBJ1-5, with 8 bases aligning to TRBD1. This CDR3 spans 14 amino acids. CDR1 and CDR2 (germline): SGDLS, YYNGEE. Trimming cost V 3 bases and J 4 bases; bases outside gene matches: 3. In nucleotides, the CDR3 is TGTGCCAGCAGCGCCAACAGGGGGAATCAGCCCCAGCATTTT. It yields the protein CASSANRGNQPQHF.

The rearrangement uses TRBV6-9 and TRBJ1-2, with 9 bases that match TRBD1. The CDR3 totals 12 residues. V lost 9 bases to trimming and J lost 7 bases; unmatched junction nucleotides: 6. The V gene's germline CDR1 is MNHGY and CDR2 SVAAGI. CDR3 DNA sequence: TGTGCCAGGGGACAGGGTGGGGTTGGCTACACCTTC. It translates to CARGQGGVGYTF.

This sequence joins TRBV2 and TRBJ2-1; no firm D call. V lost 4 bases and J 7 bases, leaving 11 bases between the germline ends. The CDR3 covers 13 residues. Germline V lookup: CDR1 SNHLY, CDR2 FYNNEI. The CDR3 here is CASSGVGWNEQFF. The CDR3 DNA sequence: TGTGCCAGCAGTGGGGTCGGGTGGAATGAGCAGTTCTTC.

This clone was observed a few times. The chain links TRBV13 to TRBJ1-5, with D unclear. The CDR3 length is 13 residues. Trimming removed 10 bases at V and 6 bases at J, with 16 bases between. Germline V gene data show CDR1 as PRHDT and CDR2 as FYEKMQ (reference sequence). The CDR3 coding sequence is TGTGCCACCTCGCCGGGTAACGGTCAGCCCCAGCATTTT. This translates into CATSPGNGQPQHF.

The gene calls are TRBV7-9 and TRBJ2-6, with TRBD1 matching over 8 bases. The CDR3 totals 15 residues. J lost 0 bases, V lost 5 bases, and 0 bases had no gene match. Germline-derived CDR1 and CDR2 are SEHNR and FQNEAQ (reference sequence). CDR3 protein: CASSTGGSGANVLTF. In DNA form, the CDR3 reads TGTGCCAGCAGCACAGGGGGCTCTGGGGCCAACGTCCTGACTTTC.

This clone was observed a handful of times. DNA for the CDR3: TGTGCCAGCAGCCCCGGGTGGGATGAGCAGTTCTTC. This codes for CASSPGWDEQFF. The rearrangement joins TRBV7-2 to TRBJ2-1, with D uncertain. This CDR3 region has 12 residues. V lost 5 bases and J lost 8, with 10 bases in between. Germline CDR1 SGHTA, CDR2 FQGNSA.

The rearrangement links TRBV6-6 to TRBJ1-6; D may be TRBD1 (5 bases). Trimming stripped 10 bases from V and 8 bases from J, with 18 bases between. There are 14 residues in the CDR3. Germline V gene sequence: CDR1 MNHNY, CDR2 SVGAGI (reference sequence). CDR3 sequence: CATNGRGAYSPLHF. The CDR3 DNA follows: TGTGCCACGAACGGACGCGGGGCGTATTCACCCCTCCACTTT.

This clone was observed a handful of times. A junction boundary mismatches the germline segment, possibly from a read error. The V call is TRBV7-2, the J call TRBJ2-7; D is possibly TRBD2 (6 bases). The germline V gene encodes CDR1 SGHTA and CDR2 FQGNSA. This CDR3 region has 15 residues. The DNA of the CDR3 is TGTGCCAGCAGATTAGGAGGGACCGGGTCCTACGAGCAGTACTTC. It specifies CASRLGGTGSYEQYF.